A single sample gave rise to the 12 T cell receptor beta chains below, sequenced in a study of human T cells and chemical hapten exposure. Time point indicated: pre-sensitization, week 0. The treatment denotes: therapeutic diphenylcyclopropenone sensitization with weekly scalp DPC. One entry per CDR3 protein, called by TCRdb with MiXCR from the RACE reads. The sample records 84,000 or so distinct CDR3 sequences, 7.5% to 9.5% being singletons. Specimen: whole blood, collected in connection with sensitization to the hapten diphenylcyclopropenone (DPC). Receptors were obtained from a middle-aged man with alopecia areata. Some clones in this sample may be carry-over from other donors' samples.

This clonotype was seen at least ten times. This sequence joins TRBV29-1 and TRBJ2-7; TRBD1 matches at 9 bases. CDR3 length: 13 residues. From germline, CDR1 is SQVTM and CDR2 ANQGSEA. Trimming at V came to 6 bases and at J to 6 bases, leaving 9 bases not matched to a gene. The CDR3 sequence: CSVIGTGISEQYF. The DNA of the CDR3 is TGCAGCGTGATAGGGACAGGGATCTCCGAGCAGTACTTC.

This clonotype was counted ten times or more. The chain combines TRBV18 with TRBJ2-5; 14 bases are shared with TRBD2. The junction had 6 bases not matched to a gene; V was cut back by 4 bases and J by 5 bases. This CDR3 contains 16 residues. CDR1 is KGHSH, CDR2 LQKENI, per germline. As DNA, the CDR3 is TGTGCCAGCTCACGGGGACTAGCGGGAGCGGCGGAGACCCAGTACTTC. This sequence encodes CASSRGLAGAAETQYF. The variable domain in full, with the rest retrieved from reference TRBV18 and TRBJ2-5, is NAGVMQNPRHLVRRRGQEARLRCSPMKGHSHVYWYRQLPEEGLKFMVYLQKENIIDESGMPKERFSAEFPKEGPSILRIQQVVRGDSAAYFCASSRGLAGAAETQYFGPGTRLLVL.

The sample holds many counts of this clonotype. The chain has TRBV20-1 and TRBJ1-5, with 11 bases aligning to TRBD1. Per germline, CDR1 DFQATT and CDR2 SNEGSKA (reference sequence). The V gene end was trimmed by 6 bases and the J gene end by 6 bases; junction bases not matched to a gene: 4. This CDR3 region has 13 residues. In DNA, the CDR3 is TGCAGTGCGCGGACAGGGGGCGGTCAGCCCCAGCATTTT. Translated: CSARTGGGQPQHF.

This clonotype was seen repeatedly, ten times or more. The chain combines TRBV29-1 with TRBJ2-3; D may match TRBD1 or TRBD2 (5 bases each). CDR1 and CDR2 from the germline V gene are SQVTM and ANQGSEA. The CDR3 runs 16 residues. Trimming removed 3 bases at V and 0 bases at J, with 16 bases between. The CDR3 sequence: CSVDGPVRGSTDTQYF. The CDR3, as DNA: TGCAGCGTTGACGGACCCGTGAGGGGTAGCACAGATACGCAGTATTTT.

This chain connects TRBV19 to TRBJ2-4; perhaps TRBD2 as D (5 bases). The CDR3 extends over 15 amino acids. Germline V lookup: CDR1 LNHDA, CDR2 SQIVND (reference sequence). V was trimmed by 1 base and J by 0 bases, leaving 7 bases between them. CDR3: CASSIVAGAKNIQYF. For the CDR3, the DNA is TGTGCCAGTAGTATAGTCGCGGGAGCCAAAAACATTCAGTACTTC.

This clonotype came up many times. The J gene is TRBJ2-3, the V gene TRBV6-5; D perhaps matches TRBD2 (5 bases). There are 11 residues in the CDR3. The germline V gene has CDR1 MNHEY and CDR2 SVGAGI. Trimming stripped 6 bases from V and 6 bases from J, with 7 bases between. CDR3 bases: TGTGCCAGCAGCCGGGGTGATACGCAGTATTTT. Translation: CASSRGDTQYF.

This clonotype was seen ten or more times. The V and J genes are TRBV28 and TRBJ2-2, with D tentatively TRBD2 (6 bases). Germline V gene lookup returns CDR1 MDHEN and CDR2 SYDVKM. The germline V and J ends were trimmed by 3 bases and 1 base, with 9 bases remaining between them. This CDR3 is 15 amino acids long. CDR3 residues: CASSFWRENTGELFF. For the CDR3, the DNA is TGTGCCAGCAGTTTTTGGCGGGAGAACACCGGGGAGCTGTTTTTT.

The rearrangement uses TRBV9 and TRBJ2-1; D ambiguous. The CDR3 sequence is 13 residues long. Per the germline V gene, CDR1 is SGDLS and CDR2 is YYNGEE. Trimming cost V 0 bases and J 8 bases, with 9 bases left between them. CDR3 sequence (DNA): TGTGCCAGCAGCGTAGGACTCGGCGATGAGCAGTTCTTC. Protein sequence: CASSVGLGDEQFF.

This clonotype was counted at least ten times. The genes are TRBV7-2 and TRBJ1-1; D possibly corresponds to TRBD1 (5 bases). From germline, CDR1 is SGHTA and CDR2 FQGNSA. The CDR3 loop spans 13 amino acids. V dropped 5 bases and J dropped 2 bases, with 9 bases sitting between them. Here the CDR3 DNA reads TGTGCCAGCAGCCAGACAGACAACACTGAAGCTTTCTTT. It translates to CASSQTDNTEAFF.

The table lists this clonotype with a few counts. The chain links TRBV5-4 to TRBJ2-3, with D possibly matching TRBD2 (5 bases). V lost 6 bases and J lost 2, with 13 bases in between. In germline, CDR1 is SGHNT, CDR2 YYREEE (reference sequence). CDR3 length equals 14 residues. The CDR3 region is CASTERSSTDTQYF. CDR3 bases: TGTGCCAGCACGGAGCGGTCGTCCACAGATACGCAGTATTTT.

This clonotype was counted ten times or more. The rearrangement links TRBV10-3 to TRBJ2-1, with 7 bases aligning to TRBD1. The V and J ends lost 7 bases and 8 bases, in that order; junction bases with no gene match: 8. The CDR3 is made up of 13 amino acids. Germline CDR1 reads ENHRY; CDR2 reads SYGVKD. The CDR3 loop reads CAIMPDRVDEQFF. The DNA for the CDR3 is TGTGCCATCATGCCCGACAGGGTTGATGAGCAGTTCTTC.

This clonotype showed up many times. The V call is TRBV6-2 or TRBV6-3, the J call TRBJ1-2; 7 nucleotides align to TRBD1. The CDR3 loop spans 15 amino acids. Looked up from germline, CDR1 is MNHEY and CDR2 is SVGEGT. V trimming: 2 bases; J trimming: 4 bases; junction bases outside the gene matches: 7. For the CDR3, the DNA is TGTGCCAGCAGTTACGAAAGGGGGCGAAGCTATGGCTACACCTTC. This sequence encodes CASSYERGRSYGYTF.